Following are 11 T cell receptor beta chains from one sample sequenced in a study of technical replicates of blood from several donors. Sequencing used immunoSEQ multiplex PCR; TCRdb keeps in-frame clones, though not all of them. The sample includes 8,500 to 13,000 clones, less than 95% seen only once; the top ten take approximately 6.6%. The sequencing input was PBMCs. The receptors derive from a human donor in good health.

The chain joins TRBV6-5 to TRBJ1-2; TRBD1 matches at 7 bases. J gave up 6 bases and V 2 bases, and 9 bases lay outside the gene matches. From germline, CDR1 is MNHEY and CDR2 SVGAGI. The length of the CDR3 is 15 residues. The CDR3 spells CASSYPTGIGHGYTF. The CDR3 DNA is TGTGCCAGCAGTTACCCGACAGGGATAGGACATGGCTACACCTTC.

V is TRBV6-1 and J is TRBJ1-6; 8 bases are shared with TRBD1. The germline CDR1 and CDR2 sequences are MNHNS and SASEGT. V lost 1 base, J lost 7 bases, and 0 bases stayed unmatched. The CDR3 spans 14 residues. The CDR3 region is CASSEGTGNSPLHF. The CDR3 bases are TGTGCCAGCAGTGAAGGGACAGGGAATTCACCCCTCCACTTT.

V usage is TRBV7-9 and J usage is TRBJ2-7, with TRBD1 as a possible D gene (5 bases). The CDR3 is 16 residues long. The ends were cut back, 5 bases at V and 0 bases at J, with 17 bases in the middle. CDR1 is SEHNR, CDR2 FQNEAQ, per germline (reference sequence). CDR3 sequence: CASSPQTGPTSYEQYF. The DNA for the CDR3 is TGTGCCAGCAGCCCCCAAACAGGCCCCACCTCCTACGAGCAGTACTTC.

This chain links TRBV29-1 with TRBJ2-3, with TRBD2 as a possible D gene (6 bases). Germline-derived CDR1 and CDR2 are SQVTM and ANQGSEA. The CDR3 spans 14 residues. The V end lost 3 bases, the J end lost 0 bases, and 10 bases lay between the germline ends. The CDR3 loop reads CSVEGLSSTDTQYF. The CDR3 nucleotides read TGCAGCGTTGAGGGACTCTCAAGCACAGATACGCAGTATTTT.

The rearrangement uses TRBV29-1 and TRBJ1-4; TRBD1 is a possible D gene (6 bases). The CDR3 length is 13 residues. Germline V CDR1 and CDR2: SQVTM, ANQGSEA. Trimming took 3 bases from V and 8 from J, leaving 13 bases between them. The CDR3 DNA reads TGCAGCGTTGAGTCGGGAAGGGGGGAAAAACTGTTTTTT. Translated, it gives CSVESGRGEKLFF.

The chain is built from TRBV9 and TRBJ1-2; D ambiguous. This CDR3 has 14 residues. The V end was cut by 3 bases, the J end by 0 bases, with 9 bases between. Germline CDR1 SGDLS, CDR2 YYNGEE. The CDR3 sequence: CASSATTANYGYTF. CDR3 coding DNA: TGTGCCAGCAGCGCGACCACAGCTAACTATGGCTACACCTTC.

The chain carries TRBV6-1 and TRBJ1-5; no definite D call. Germline values: CDR1 MNHNS, CDR2 SASEGT. CDR3 length equals 15 residues. Trimming removed 7 bases from V and 2 bases from J, with 15 bases in between. CDR3 nucleotides: TGTGCCAGCACCTCCGGGGTAAGGGGCAATCAGCCCCAGCATTTT. Its protein is CASTSGVRGNQPQHF.

The chain combines TRBV5-6 with TRBJ2-7, with a possible D match to TRBD2 (5 bases). There are 14 residues in the CDR3. Trimming took 2 bases from V and 2 from J, leaving 11 bases between them. CDR1 and CDR2 (germline): SGHDT, YYEEEE. CDR3 sequence: CASSFEGETYEQYF. CDR3 DNA: TGTGCCAGCAGCTTCGAGGGAGAGACCTACGAGCAGTACTTC.

The gene calls are TRBV7-6 and TRBJ2-3; a weak D match, TRBD2 (6 bases). Germline V gives CDR1 SGHVS, CDR2 FNYEAQ. CDR3 size: 15 residues. Deletions cut 1 base from V and 5 bases from J, with 13 bases between. The CDR3 here is CASSLVPLARDTQYF. CDR3 nucleotide sequence: TGTGCCAGCAGCTTAGTGCCACTAGCAAGAGATACGCAGTATTTT.

The chain links TRBV5-1 to TRBJ2-3; TRBD1 agrees at 9 bases. Germline assignment: CDR1 SGHRS and CDR2 YFSETQ. The CDR3 has 14 amino acids. Trimming removed 6 bases from V and 5 bases from J; junction bases left unmatched: 7. The CDR3 loop reads CASTTTGGIDTQYF. In DNA, the CDR3 is TGCGCCAGCACCACGACAGGGGGTATAGATACGCAGTATTTT. Looking up the rest from reference TRBV5-1 and TRBJ2-3 gives the full variable domain: KAGVTQTPRYLIKTRGQQVTLSCSPISGHRSVSWYQQTPGQGLQFLFEYFSETQRNKGNFPGRFSGRQFSNSRSEMNVSTLELGDSALYLCASTTTGGIDTQYFGPGTRLTVL.

The V gene is TRBV27, the J gene TRBJ1-1, with TRBD1 identical over 10 bases. V shed 5 bases, J shed 1 base, and the junction held 7 bases outside the gene matches. The CDR3 sequence is 16 residues long. From germline, CDR1 is MNHEY and CDR2 SMNVEV (reference sequence). The CDR3 DNA follows: TGTGCCAGCAGTCAGGGACAGGGGAAACGGAACACTGAAGCTTTCTTT. It codes for CASSQGQGKRNTEAFF.